The clone carrying this T cell receptor (beta chain) was detected only a few times. Its antigen remains unidentified. This sample is drawn from a study of post-analysis software for immune sequencing data. Study-level information: Courses of disease covered relapsing-remitting, secondary progressive and progressive-relapsing multiple sclerosis.

Germline V CDR1 and CDR2: SGHRS, YFSETQ. Trimming pared 2 bases from V and 3 bases from J, leaving 15 bases between. CDR3 length equals 16 residues. The TCR beta cDNA libraries contained unique molecular identifiers. The authors obtained 500,000 to 600,000 cDNA molecules from approximately 0.95 to 9.8 million T cells. Each CDR3 protein gets one entry after TCRdb re-called the PCR reads with MiXCR. The sample holds 650,000 to 850,000 distinct CDR3 sequences; approximately 53% are singletons and the top ten take approximately 4.3%. The study's findings and limits: Batch-mates among the samples co-clustered strongly by F measure. Normalized Chao1 diversity in multiple sclerosis patients fell significantly below that of controls. Four or five TRBV segments (TRBV5-6, TRBV5-1 and TRBV20-1 among them) occurred more frequently in patients than in controls.

Sequencing was performed on blood. The sequence derives from a girl between 5 and 17 years old with multiple sclerosis. The gene calls are TRBV5-1 and TRBJ2-1; a possible D gene is TRBD1 (8 bases). In DNA, the CDR3 is TGCGCCAGCAGCTTAGCGGGACAGGCCCTCTACAATGAGCAGTTCTTC. Translation: CASSLAGQALYNEQFF.